This passage covers 28 T cell receptor beta chains from one sample sequenced in a study of T cell repertoires in cytomegalovirus infection. The antigens these receptors bind are not known. MiXCR, run by TCRdb on the reads, gives a single entry per CDR3 protein. The table has about 360,000 distinct CDR3 sequences, about 35% seen once; the top ten hold 13%. The source material was cultured PBMCs, sampled from culture after CMV antigen stimulation. The receptor set was obtained from a human donor in good health (CMV status not recorded). Some clones in this sample may be carry-over from other donors' samples.

In this sample, this clonotype turned up a few times. The gene calls are TRBV19 and TRBJ2-1; 9 nucleotides align to TRBD1. V lost 3 bases and J lost 7; bases outside the gene matches: 7. The CDR3 loop spans 15 amino acids. The germline V gene encodes CDR1 LNHDA and CDR2 SQIVND (reference sequence). CDR3 DNA: TGTGCCAGTAGTATCACAGGGGGCGCGCCGAATGAGCAGTTCTTC. This encodes CASSITGGAPNEQFF.

This clonotype showed up just a few times. This chain joins TRBV20-1 and TRBJ2-1, with D perhaps matching TRBD2 (5 bases). Trimming shortened V by 2 bases and J by 7 bases, and 9 bases separated the two germline ends. CDR1 is DFQATT, CDR2 SNEGSKA, per germline (reference sequence). The CDR3 is 12 residues long. The CDR3 region has the DNA TGCAGTGCTAGAAAACTAGAGAATGAGCAGTTCTTC. Residues: CSARKLENEQFF.

This clonotype came up a few times. J is TRBJ2-7 and V is TRBV27; a possible D gene is TRBD2 (5 bases). Trimming took off 5 bases at V and 2 bases at J, with 19 bases between the two ends. The CDR3 loop spans 16 amino acids. CDR1 is MNHEY, CDR2 SMNVEV, per germline (reference sequence). The CDR3 region has the DNA TGTGCCAGCAGTCCGTACGAGGGTTCGGCACCCTACGAGCAGTACGTC. Translating it yields CASSPYEGSAPYEQYV.

The rearrangement links TRBV7-8 to TRBJ2-3, with 11 bases matching TRBD2. Germline assignment: CDR1 SGHVS and CDR2 FQNEAQ. V dropped 5 bases and J dropped 5; count of bases not matched to a gene: 12. This CDR3 is built from 17 residues. The CDR3 DNA is TGTGCCAGCAGCCGAATTAGCGGGAGGGCCGCGATAGATACGCAGTATTTT. Its protein is CASSRISGRAAIDTQYF.

The chain employs TRBV19 and TRBJ2-7, with unresolved D. The CDR3 extends over 14 amino acids. Trimming removed 3 bases at V and 4 bases at J, with 13 bases between. From germline, CDR1 is LNHDA and CDR2 SQIVND (reference sequence). The CDR3 DNA reads TGTGCCAGTAGTATCCCGACAATCTATTACGAGCAGTACGTC. Amino acid sequence: CASSIPTIYYEQYV.

This clonotype was detected many times. CDR3 DNA: TGTGCCAGCAGCTTAGCGGCCGGGGGTGCTGGGCCTGGAAACACCATATATTTT. Its translation is CASSLAAGGAGPGNTIYF. The genes are TRBV7-2 and TRBJ1-3; possible D gene TRBD1, 5 bases. There are 18 residues in the CDR3. With 0 bases removed from V and 2 bases from J, the gap between germline ends came to 17 bases. In germline, CDR1 is SGHTA, CDR2 FQGNSA.

The genes are TRBV7-2 and TRBJ1-2, with 9 bases matching TRBD1. Per germline, CDR1 SGHTA and CDR2 FQGNSA. This CDR3 is 15 amino acids long. J gave up 7 bases and V 0 bases, and 6 bases lay outside the gene matches. The CDR3 nucleotides are TGTGCCAGCAGCTTAGCCACAGGGGGCGCAGTTGGCTACACCTTC. Residues: CASSLATGGAVGYTF.

J is TRBJ2-1 and V is TRBV6-6; D is unclear. The CDR3 length is 13 residues. From germline, CDR1 is MNHNY and CDR2 SVGAGI (reference sequence). V gave up 7 bases and J gave up 8 bases, with 15 bases separating them. This CDR3 reads CASNNVRYDEQFF. The CDR3 DNA reads as TGTGCCAGCAATAACGTGAGGTACGATGAGCAGTTCTTC.

The chain links TRBV7-9 to TRBJ2-3; D may correspond to TRBD1 or TRBD2 (5 bases each). CDR1 SEHNR and CDR2 FQNEAQ come from the germline V gene (reference sequence). The CDR3 is made up of 13 amino acids. Trimming left V 5 bases short and J 6 bases short, with 12 bases between. The CDR3 DNA is TGTGCCAGCAGCCCCGGGACCGGGGATACGCAGTATTTT. Amino acids: CASSPGTGDTQYF.

In its sample, this clonotype was seen many times. The gene calls are TRBV7-9 and TRBJ1-4; the D gene is possibly TRBD1 (5 bases). The germline V gene encodes CDR1 SEHNR and CDR2 FQNEAQ (reference sequence). This CDR3 contains 14 residues. Trimming removed 8 bases from V and 4 bases from J, with 14 bases in between. CDR3 coding DNA: TGTGCCAGCGGCCAAGGGGTGGATAATGAAAAACTGTTTTTT. Translated, it gives CASGQGVDNEKLFF.

The chain recombines TRBV20-1 with TRBJ2-3; no definite D call. The germline gives CDR1 DFQATT, CDR2 SNEGSKA (reference sequence). V dropped 6 bases and J dropped 4 bases, with 11 bases sitting between them. The CDR3 extends over 12 amino acids. CDR3 loop: CSASLLADTQYF. DNA for the CDR3: TGCAGTGCCTCGCTTTTGGCAGATACGCAGTATTTT.

This clonotype has only a few counts. This chain links TRBV7-9 with TRBJ2-7, with D perhaps matching TRBD1 or TRBD2 (5 bases each). Trimming took 5 bases from V and 6 from J, leaving 20 bases between them. The germline gives CDR1 SEHNR, CDR2 FQNEAQ (reference sequence). This CDR3 contains 15 residues. The CDR3 bases are TGTGCCAGCAGCCCGGTTGTTGGGACCGGGGTCGAGCAGTACGTC. It translates to CASSPVVGTGVEQYV.

This clonotype was recorded a few times. In DNA, the CDR3 is TGTGCCAGCAGTTTGTTGGGACAGGCCTACTCTGGGGCCAACGTCCTGACTTTC. It yields the protein CASSLLGQAYSGANVLTF. V and J are TRBV27 and TRBJ2-6; 8 nucleotides match TRBD1. The CDR3 is 18 residues long. After removal of 3 bases from V and 0 bases from J, the junction contained 7 bases not matched to a gene. Germline V gene lookup returns CDR1 MNHEY and CDR2 SMNVEV (reference sequence).

The chain joins TRBV27 to TRBJ2-7, with 9 nucleotides matching TRBD2. CDR1 is MNHEY and CDR2 is SMNVEV in the germline V gene (reference sequence). The CDR3 extends over 15 amino acids. After removal of 9 bases from V and 2 bases from J, the junction contained 11 bases not matched to a gene. CDR3 amino acids: CASGPNRLAAYEQYF. The CDR3 DNA follows: TGTGCCAGTGGCCCAAACCGACTAGCGGCCTACGAGCAGTACTTC.

The V gene is TRBV5-8, the J gene TRBJ1-1; TRBD1 might be the D (5 bases). This CDR3 contains 17 residues. Germline V CDR1 and CDR2: SGHTS, YDEGEE. Between the trimmed V and J ends, which lost 0 bases and 2 bases, there was a span of 17 bases. CDR3 DNA sequence: TGTGCCAGCAGCTTGGGGGCTCTACCGGGGCGAAACACTGAAGCTTTCTTT. Translation gives CASSLGALPGRNTEAFF.

This clonotype was counted between two and nine times. This sequence joins TRBV19 and TRBJ1-2; 7 nucleotides agree with TRBD1. This CDR3 region has 16 residues. Germline assignment: CDR1 LNHDA and CDR2 SQIVND (reference sequence). The junction had 14 bases not matched to a gene; V was cut back by 5 bases and J by 5 bases. The CDR3 sequence: CASSVGQRRSLYGYTF. CDR3 DNA sequence: TGTGCCAGTAGTGTGGGACAGCGACGGAGCTTATATGGCTACACCTTC.

The genes are TRBV12-3 or TRBV12-4 and TRBJ2-2; 10 bases are a match to TRBD2. The CDR3 contains 15 residues. Germline trimming cut 6 bases from V and 6 bases from J; bases unmatched to any gene: 7. The CDR3 reads CASSPSGRAAGELFF. CDR3 DNA: TGTGCCAGCAGCCCCAGCGGGAGGGCCGCCGGGGAGCTGTTTTTT.

The gene calls are TRBV5-1 and TRBJ2-1; TRBD2 is a possible D gene (5 bases). Trimming removed 6 bases at V and 7 bases at J, with 17 bases between. The germline V gene has CDR1 SGHRS and CDR2 YFSETQ. There are 14 residues in the CDR3. CDR3 sequence: CASTMYDGGNEQFF. The CDR3 DNA is TGCGCCAGCACTATGTACGACGGAGGAAATGAGCAGTTCTTC. Using reference TRBV5-1 and TRBJ2-1 for the parts outside the CDR3, the full variable domain is KAGVTQTPRYLIKTRGQQVTLSCSPISGHRSVSWYQQTPGQGLQFLFEYFSETQRNKGNFPGRFSGRQFSNSRSEMNVSTLELGDSALYLCASTMYDGGNEQFFGPGTRLTVL.

This clonotype was observed a handful of times. V is TRBV6-2 or TRBV6-3 and J is TRBJ2-1; D is possibly TRBD1 (5 bases). Trimming took off 2 bases at V and 7 bases at J, with 12 bases between the two ends. CDR3 length: 14 amino acids. The germline CDR1 and CDR2 sequences are MNHEY and SVGEGT. This CDR3 reads CASSYQAGWNEQFF. CDR3 nucleotides: TGTGCCAGCAGTTACCAGGCAGGGTGGAATGAGCAGTTCTTC.

This clonotype was observed many times. The chain is built from TRBV7-2 and TRBJ1-2, with D perhaps TRBD1 (5 bases). This CDR3 has 15 amino acids. With 3 bases removed from V and 4 bases from J, the gap between germline ends came to 15 bases. Germline lookup yields CDR1 SGHTA and CDR2 FQGNSA. The CDR3 DNA reads as TGTGCCAGCAGCTTTCGACAGACAGCGCTCTATGGCTACACCTTC. Residues: CASSFRQTALYGYTF. The entire variable domain, with the rest obtained from reference TRBV7-2 and TRBJ1-2, is as follows: GAGVSQSPSNKVTEKGKDVELRCDPISGHTALYWYRQSLGQGLEFLIYFQGNSAPDKSGLPSDRFSAERTGGSVSTLTIQRTQQEDSAVYLCASSFRQTALYGYTFGSGTRLTVV.

This clonotype was seen more than once but under ten times. The gene calls are TRBV7-8 and TRBJ2-1; D is uncertain. CDR3 length: 16 residues. Trimming stripped 0 bases from V and 0 bases from J, with 9 bases between. CDR1 is SGHVS, CDR2 FQNEAQ, per germline. CDR3 sequence reads: CASSLAGLSSYNEQFF. CDR3 nucleotide sequence: TGTGCCAGCAGCTTAGCAGGGCTCAGCTCCTACAATGAGCAGTTCTTC.

This rearrangement joins TRBV6-8 to TRBJ2-1; perhaps D is TRBD1 or TRBD2 (5 bases each). Trimming removed 2 bases at V and 6 bases at J, with 14 bases between. Germline V gene data show CDR1 as MNHGY and CDR2 as SAAAGT. The CDR3 runs 15 residues. The DNA of the CDR3 is TGTGCCAGCAGTTACGGGGGACGGTGGGGCAATGAGCAGTTCTTC. This gives the protein CASSYGGRWGNEQFF.

The table lists this clonotype with a few counts. The rearrangement links TRBV6-5 to TRBJ2-3; possibly TRBD2 for D (6 bases). CDR1 is MNHEY and CDR2 is SVGAGI in the germline V gene. V was cut by 5 bases and J by 2 bases, with 20 bases left in between. The CDR3 spans 17 residues. CDR3 amino acids: CASSPNVPGLFTDTQYF. The CDR3 region has the DNA TGTGCCAGCAGTCCAAACGTCCCGGGACTGTTCACAGATACGCAGTATTTT.

This clonotype was counted a few times. The chain uses TRBV27 and TRBJ2-6, with D perhaps TRBD1 or TRBD2 (5 bases each). The CDR3 is made up of 16 amino acids. CDR1 MNHEY and CDR2 SMNVEV come from the germline V gene (reference sequence). With 4 bases removed from V and 4 bases from J, the gap between germline ends came to 14 bases. The CDR3 loop is CASSWLGVEGANVLTF. CDR3 nucleotides: TGTGCCAGCAGTTGGTTGGGGGTCGAAGGGGCCAACGTCCTGACTTTC.

This clonotype was seen many times. The chain carries TRBV7-2 and TRBJ1-2, with 8 bases matching TRBD1. The CDR3 spans 17 residues. Germline loops: CDR1 SGHTA, CDR2 FQGNSA. V shed 0 bases and J 4 bases; nucleotides not matched to a gene: 10. CDR3 DNA: TGTGCCAGCAGCTTAGCTTCCGGACAGGGACGAATCTATGGCTACACCTTC. This encodes CASSLASGQGRIYGYTF.

This clonotype was counted at least ten times. This CDR3 is CASSLVPGSFYEQYF. The DNA of the CDR3 is TGTGCCAGCAGCTTAGTTCCGGGGTCATTCTACGAGCAGTACTTC. The chain has TRBV7-2 and TRBJ2-7, with D possibly matching TRBD2 (5 bases). The germline gives CDR1 SGHTA, CDR2 FQGNSA. V was pared by 1 base and J by 3 bases, with 13 bases between. The CDR3 is made up of 15 amino acids.

This clonotype was detected ten times or more. J is TRBJ2-7 and V is TRBV6-1; 7 bases map to TRBD1. Germline V gene sequence: CDR1 MNHNS, CDR2 SASEGT. This CDR3 has 13 amino acids. Trimming removed 6 bases from V and 1 base from J; junction bases left unmatched: 3. CDR3 sequence (DNA): TGTGCCAGCAGCAGACAGGGTTCCTACGAGCAGTACGTC. Translation gives CASSRQGSYEQYV.

This clonotype was picked up one time. CDR3 coding DNA: TGTGCCAGCAGTTCATTAGCGGGACCGGCCTACGAGCAGTACTTC. As protein: CASSSLAGPAYEQYF. The rearrangement uses TRBV28 and TRBJ2-7; TRBD2 agrees at 8 bases. Germline CDR1 MDHEN, CDR2 SYDVKM. The trim removed 4 bases at V and 2 bases at J, leaving 7 bases unmatched. The CDR3 has 15 amino acids.